A single sample is the source of the 24 T cell receptor beta chains below, sequenced in a study of shared clonotypes between healthy human individuals. Naive CD8 populations comprised CD45RO-negative cells positively selected for CCR7, excluding terminally differentiated effector memory CD45RA+ cells. Sequencing used immunoSEQ multiplex PCR; TCRdb keeps in-frame clones, though not all of them. The sample includes about 820,000 clones, 92% of them seen just once. Sequencing was performed on naive CD8+ T cells sorted from blood. The receptors stem from a man under 40 in good health.

This chain links TRBV28 with TRBJ1-4; TRBD1 aligns across 7 bases. CDR1 MDHEN and CDR2 SYDVKM come from the germline V gene. With 4 bases clipped from V and 4 bases from J, the junction kept 15 bases outside the gene matches. This CDR3 spans 18 amino acids. CDR3: CASSSTTLRQGVNEKLFF. Here the CDR3 DNA reads TGTGCCAGCAGTTCCACCACACTTAGACAGGGCGTTAATGAAAAACTGTTTTTT.

The chain joins TRBV7-9 to TRBJ1-2, with unresolved D. CDR3 length equals 12 residues. Per the germline V gene, CDR1 is SEHNR and CDR2 is FQNEAQ (reference sequence). Deletions cut 10 bases from V and 4 bases from J, with 13 bases between. In DNA form, the CDR3 reads TGTGCCACCTCCTCGGACCGCTATGGCTACACCTTC. Amino acid sequence: CATSSDRYGYTF.

The genes are TRBV7-9 and TRBJ2-3, with D perhaps TRBD1 (6 bases). V lost 4 bases and J lost 4, with 15 bases in between. The CDR3 length is 15 residues. Germline V gives CDR1 SEHNR, CDR2 FQNEAQ (reference sequence). This CDR3 reads CASSSPGEGADTQYF. In DNA form, the CDR3 reads TGTGCCAGCAGCTCCCCGGGTGAGGGGGCAGATACGCAGTATTTT.

This chain uses TRBV7-9 with TRBJ1-4; D is perhaps TRBD1 (6 bases). Germline V gives CDR1 SEHNR, CDR2 FQNEAQ (reference sequence). The CDR3 is 14 amino acids. The V and J ends lost 3 bases and 7 bases respectively, with 12 bases between them. The CDR3 sequence: CASSFSGAAEKLFF. DNA of the CDR3: TGTGCCAGCAGCTTTTCGGGGGCGGCTGAAAAACTGTTTTTT.

This chain connects TRBV9 to TRBJ2-1; D might be TRBD2 (5 bases). The CDR3 runs 14 residues. Germline V gene sequence: CDR1 SGDLS, CDR2 YYNGEE. Deletions cut 4 bases from V and 5 bases from J, with 13 bases between. CDR3 region: CASSRGSWDNEQFF. The DNA of the CDR3 is TGTGCCAGCAGCAGAGGGAGTTGGGACAATGAGCAGTTCTTC.

The gene calls are TRBV7-9 and TRBJ2-1; 9 nucleotides agree with TRBD2. V lost 1 base and J lost 4; bases outside the gene matches: 14. Germline loops: CDR1 SEHNR, CDR2 FQNEAQ (reference sequence). This CDR3 comprises 19 residues. DNA of the CDR3: TGTGCCAGCAGCTTAGGGTGGGGCCCTGGCGGGAGGGAATACAATGAGCAGTTCTTC. This translates into CASSLGWGPGGREYNEQFF. Drawing the rest from reference TRBV7-9 and TRBJ2-1, the complete variable domain is DTGVSQNPRHKITKRGQNVTFRCDPISEHNRLYWYRQTLGQGPEFLTYFQNEAQLEKSRLLSDRFSAERPKGSFSTLEIQRTEQGDSAMYLCASSLGWGPGGREYNEQFFGPGTRLTVL.

In nucleotides, the CDR3 is TGTGCCAGCAGCTGGAACCCCCGGACAGGAAAAAATGAAAAACTGTTTTTT. As protein: CASSWNPRTGKNEKLFF. The chain couples TRBV5-5 to TRBJ1-4; 7 bases fit TRBD1. The CDR3 is made up of 17 amino acids. Germline loops: CDR1 SGHKS, CDR2 YYEKEE (reference sequence). Trimming took 3 bases from V and 5 from J; bases not matched to a gene: 13.

V and J are TRBV5-4 and TRBJ2-7; D possibly matches TRBD1 or TRBD2 (5 bases each). The CDR3 contains 14 residues. Germline assignment: CDR1 SGHNT and CDR2 YYREEE (reference sequence). V was trimmed by 1 base and J by 2 bases, leaving 10 bases between them. CDR3 bases: TGTGCCAGCAGCTTGCCGGGACGGACCTACGAGCAGTACTTC. Amino acid sequence: CASSLPGRTYEQYF.

This chain joins TRBV15 and TRBJ1-5; D gene ambiguous. The CDR3 extends over 15 amino acids. V gave up 5 bases and J gave up 0 bases, with 11 bases separating them. The germline CDR1 and CDR2 sequences are LNHNV and YYDKDF (reference sequence). The chain's CDR3 is CATSGRLNSNQPQHF. Written as DNA, the CDR3 is TGTGCCACCAGCGGTAGGTTAAATAGCAATCAGCCCCAGCATTTT.

J is TRBJ2-6 and V is TRBV5-4; D is undetermined. The V gene lost 2 bases and the J gene lost 0 bases, with 6 bases spanning the gap. Germline-derived CDR1 and CDR2 are SGHNT and YYREEE (reference sequence). CDR3 length equals 15 residues. The CDR3 loop reads CASSFVSSGANVLTF. The CDR3, as DNA: TGTGCCAGCAGCTTTGTTAGCTCTGGGGCCAACGTCCTGACTTTC. Variable domain in full (rest from reference TRBV5-4 and TRBJ2-6): ETGVTQSPTHLIKTRGQQVTLRCSSQSGHNTVSWYQQALGQGPQFIFQYYREEENGRGNFPPRFSGLQFPNYSSELNVNALELDDSALYLCASSFVSSGANVLTFGAGSRLTVL.

The chain combines TRBV15 with TRBJ2-5; the D gene is possibly TRBD2 (5 bases). Trimming took 2 bases from V and 1 from J, leaving 20 bases between them. The CDR3 length is 18 residues. Germline CDR1 and CDR2: LNHNV and YYDKDF (reference sequence). This chain's CDR3 is CATSRSFRETVLQETQYF. DNA of the CDR3: TGTGCCACCAGCAGATCGTTTAGGGAGACCGTTCTCCAAGAGACCCAGTACTTC.

The V call is TRBV9, the J call TRBJ2-2; 9 bases align to TRBD2. CDR1 is SGDLS and CDR2 is YYNGEE in the germline V gene. V dropped 3 bases and J dropped 6; count of bases not matched to a gene: 9. The CDR3 totals 16 residues. CDR3 coding DNA: TGTGCCAGCAGCGACGGTAGCGGGAGTCACGCCGGGGAGCTGTTTTTT. This gives the protein CASSDGSGSHAGELFF.

The chain recombines TRBV19 with TRBJ2-5; 13 bases fit TRBD2. J was trimmed by 3 bases and V by 1 base; bases with no gene match: 2. The CDR3 sequence is 16 residues long. Germline lookup yields CDR1 LNHDA and CDR2 SQIVND (reference sequence). The DNA of the CDR3 is TGTGCCAGTAGTATAGGTGGACTAGCGGGAGAAGAGACCCAGTACTTC. Protein sequence: CASSIGGLAGEETQYF.

The CDR3 DNA follows: TGTGCCAGCAGCCTAAGCGGCGTAGCGGGTATCTACGAGCAGTACTTC. Protein sequence: CASSLSGVAGIYEQYF. The chain couples TRBV9 to TRBJ2-7; TRBD2 matches 7 bases. The V gene's germline CDR1 is SGDLS and CDR2 YYNGEE. The V segment lost 4 bases and the J segment 3 bases; nucleotides outside the gene matches: 13. The CDR3 covers 16 residues.

The chain links TRBV9 to TRBJ2-7; TRBD2 aligns across 9 bases. The CDR3 has 15 amino acids. In germline, CDR1 is SGDLS, CDR2 YYNGEE. J gave up 0 bases and V 3 bases, and 4 bases lay outside the gene matches. CDR3 in DNA: TGTGCCAGCAGCGCGTATAGCGGGAGCTCCTACGAGCAGTACTTC. The encoded protein is CASSAYSGSSYEQYF.

In the case of this clone: Other DNA variants within this sample encode the same CDR3. This sequence joins TRBV29-1 and TRBJ2-2; a possible D gene is TRBD1 (6 bases). Trimming pared 5 bases from V and 2 bases from J, leaving 9 bases between. The CDR3 runs 13 residues. Germline V gene data show CDR1 as SQVTM and CDR2 as ANQGSEA. The CDR3 protein is CSVLDSNTGELFF. DNA of the CDR3: TGCAGCGTTTTGGACAGTAACACCGGGGAGCTGTTTTTT.

The rearrangement links TRBV15 to TRBJ2-5; D not certain. The CDR3 has 15 amino acids. Germline V CDR1 and CDR2: LNHNV, YYDKDF (reference sequence). V was shortened by 1 base and J by 1 base, with 10 bases between the two germline ends. The CDR3: CATSRAPASQETQYF. CDR3 nucleotides: TGTGCCACCAGCAGAGCTCCAGCGAGCCAAGAGACCCAGTACTTC.

This clone was seen once. CDR3 region: CASSQRLGTTEAFF. CDR3 nucleotide sequence: TGCGCCAGCAGCCAAAGGTTGGGGACCACTGAAGCTTTCTTT. The chain joins TRBV4-1 to TRBJ1-1; D is possibly TRBD1 (5 bases). This CDR3 spans 14 amino acids. The V end was cut by 2 bases, the J end by 4 bases, with 11 bases between. Germline-derived CDR1 and CDR2 are MGHRA and YSYEKL.

The chain uses TRBV7-8 and TRBJ2-5; perhaps TRBD2 as D (5 bases). Germline V gives CDR1 SGHVS, CDR2 FQNEAQ. Trimming took off 5 bases at V and 0 bases at J, with 19 bases between the two ends. The CDR3 contains 17 residues. This CDR3 is CASSPRPKTDYQETQYF. The CDR3 nucleotides read TGTGCCAGCAGCCCCCGCCCCAAGACGGACTACCAAGAGACCCAGTACTTC.

The chain couples TRBV11-3 to TRBJ2-3, with 9 bases aligning to TRBD2. The germline gives CDR1 SGHNT, CDR2 YENEEA. CDR3 length: 20 amino acids. The J segment lost 0 bases and the V segment lost 3 bases, leaving 16 bases of the junction unmatched. The CDR3 loop reads CASSLKWRSGRPPSTDTQYF. The DNA of the CDR3 is TGTGCCAGCAGCTTGAAGTGGAGGAGCGGGAGGCCCCCTAGCACAGATACGCAGTATTTT.

The chain couples TRBV4-1 to TRBJ1-4; TRBD1 is a possible D gene (5 bases). This CDR3 is 15 amino acids long. CDR1 is MGHRA, CDR2 YSYEKL, per germline. Trimming left V 4 bases short and J 5 bases short, with 14 bases between. The CDR3 nucleotides read TGCGCCAGCAGCCTAAGACAGATCATAAATGAAAAACTGTTTTTT. This codes for CASSLRQIINEKLFF.

The chain carries TRBV7-3 and TRBJ2-1; TRBD2 matches at 8 bases. The CDR3 loop spans 15 amino acids. Trimming took 4 bases from V and 7 from J; bases not matched to a gene: 9. Germline CDR1 SGHTA, CDR2 FQGTGA. The CDR3 bases are TGTGCCAGCAGCTCCATAGCGGGATTTCGAAATGAGCAGTTCTTC. It encodes CASSSIAGFRNEQFF.

This clone was counted once. The chain couples TRBV7-6 to TRBJ2-5, with D unresolved. V was shortened by 1 base and J by 0 bases, with 9 bases between the two germline ends. The CDR3 covers 15 residues. The germline V gene has CDR1 SGHVS and CDR2 FNYEAQ. The CDR3 here is CASSLGELYQETQYF. For the CDR3, the DNA is TGTGCCAGCAGCTTAGGGGAACTATACCAAGAGACCCAGTACTTC.

The sample holds a few counts of this clone. The chain combines TRBV2 with TRBJ2-2; D remains ambiguous. The ends were cut back, 2 bases at V and 0 bases at J, with 10 bases in the middle. The CDR3 is 16 amino acids. Germline loops: CDR1 SNHLY, CDR2 FYNNEI. The chain's CDR3 is CASSELQQSNTGELFF. The CDR3 bases are TGTGCCAGCAGTGAACTGCAGCAGTCGAACACCGGGGAGCTGTTTTTT.